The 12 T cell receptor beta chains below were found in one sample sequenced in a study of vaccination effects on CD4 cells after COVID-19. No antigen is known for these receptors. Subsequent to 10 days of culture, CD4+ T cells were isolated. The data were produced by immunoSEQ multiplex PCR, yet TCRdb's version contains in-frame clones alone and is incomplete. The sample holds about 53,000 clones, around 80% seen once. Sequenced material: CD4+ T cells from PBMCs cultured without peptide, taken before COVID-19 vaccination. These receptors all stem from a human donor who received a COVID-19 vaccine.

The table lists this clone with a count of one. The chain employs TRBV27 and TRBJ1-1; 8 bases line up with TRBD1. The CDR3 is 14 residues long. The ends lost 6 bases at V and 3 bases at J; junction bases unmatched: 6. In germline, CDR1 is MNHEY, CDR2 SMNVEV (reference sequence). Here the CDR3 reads CASSQDREDTEAFF. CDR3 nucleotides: TGTGCCAGCAGCCAGGACAGGGAGGACACTGAAGCTTTCTTT.

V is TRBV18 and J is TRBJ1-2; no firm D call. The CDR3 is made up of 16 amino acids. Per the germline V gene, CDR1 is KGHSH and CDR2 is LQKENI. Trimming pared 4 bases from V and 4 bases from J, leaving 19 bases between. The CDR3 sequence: CASSQLVVTMGYGYTF. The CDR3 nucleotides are TGTGCCAGCTCACAACTCGTGGTCACGATGGGCTATGGCTACACCTTC.

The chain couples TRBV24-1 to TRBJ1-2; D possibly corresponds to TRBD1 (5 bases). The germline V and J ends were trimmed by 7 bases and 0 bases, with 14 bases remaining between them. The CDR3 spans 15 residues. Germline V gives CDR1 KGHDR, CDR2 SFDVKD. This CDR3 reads CATSQSGAANYGYTF. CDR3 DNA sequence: TGTGCCACCAGCCAGTCCGGGGCCGCTAACTATGGCTACACCTTC.

For the CDR3, the DNA is TGCGCCAGCAGCCAACAGGGGGCGGTTTCACCCCTCCACTTT. Encoded protein: CASSQQGAVSPLHF. This chain links TRBV4-1 with TRBJ1-6; TRBD1 matches 8 bases. Germline V gene data show CDR1 as MGHRA and CDR2 as YSYEKL. The CDR3 extends over 14 amino acids. Germline trimming cut 2 bases from V and 9 bases from J; bases unmatched to any gene: 3.

This CDR3 is CASSPARETQYF. CDR3 bases: TGTGCCAGCTCACCGGCCCGAGAGACCCAGTACTTC. The chain joins TRBV18 to TRBJ2-5; D uncertain. V gave up 3 bases and J gave up 4 bases, with 6 bases separating them. CDR1 is KGHSH, CDR2 LQKENI, per germline. The CDR3 is 12 amino acids.

CDR3 in DNA: TGTGCCAGCAGCTTAGCGGGGGGGAAAGAGACCCAGTACTTC. Protein: CASSLAGGKETQYF. The chain links TRBV7-9 to TRBJ2-5; TRBD2 matches 7 bases. This CDR3 is built from 14 residues. The V gene's germline CDR1 is SEHNR and CDR2 FQNEAQ (reference sequence). V shed 0 bases, J shed 3 bases, and the junction held 1 base outside the gene matches.

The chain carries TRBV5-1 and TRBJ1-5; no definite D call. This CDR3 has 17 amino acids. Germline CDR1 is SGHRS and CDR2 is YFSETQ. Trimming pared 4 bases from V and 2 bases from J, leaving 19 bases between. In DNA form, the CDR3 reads TGCGCCAGCAGCGCGCCGAGTGGATTAGCTGGCAATCAGCCCCAGCATTTT. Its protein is CASSAPSGLAGNQPQHF.

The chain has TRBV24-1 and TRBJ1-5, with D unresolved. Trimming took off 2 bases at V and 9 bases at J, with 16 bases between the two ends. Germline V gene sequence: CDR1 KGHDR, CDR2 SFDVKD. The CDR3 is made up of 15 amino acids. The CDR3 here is CATSDSKSPTRPQHF. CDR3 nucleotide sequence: TGTGCCACCAGTGATTCAAAGAGTCCAACGAGGCCCCAGCATTTT.

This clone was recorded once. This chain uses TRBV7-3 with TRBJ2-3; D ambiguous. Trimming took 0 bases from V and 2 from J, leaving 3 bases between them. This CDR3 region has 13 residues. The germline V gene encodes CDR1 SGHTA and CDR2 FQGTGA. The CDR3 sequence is CASSLTATDTQYF. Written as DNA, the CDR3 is TGTGCCAGCAGCTTAACTGCCACAGATACGCAGTATTTT.

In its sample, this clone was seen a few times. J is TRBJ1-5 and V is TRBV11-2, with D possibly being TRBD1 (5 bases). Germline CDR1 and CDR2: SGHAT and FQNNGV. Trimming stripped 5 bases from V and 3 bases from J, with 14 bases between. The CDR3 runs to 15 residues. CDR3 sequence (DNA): TGTGCCAGCAGCCGGACACACAAAGACAATCAGCCCCAGCATTTT. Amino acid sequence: CASSRTHKDNQPQHF.

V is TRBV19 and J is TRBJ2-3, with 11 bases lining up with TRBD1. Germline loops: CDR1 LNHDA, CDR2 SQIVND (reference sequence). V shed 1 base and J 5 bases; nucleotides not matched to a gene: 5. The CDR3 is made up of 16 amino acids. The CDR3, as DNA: TGTGCCAGTAGTATAGGGACAGGGGGCAAGGGAGATACGCAGTATTTT. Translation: CASSIGTGGKGDTQYF.

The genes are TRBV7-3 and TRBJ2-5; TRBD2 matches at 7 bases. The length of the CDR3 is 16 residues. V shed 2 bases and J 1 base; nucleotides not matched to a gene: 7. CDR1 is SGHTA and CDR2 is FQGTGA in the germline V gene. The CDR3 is CASSLVGGGTQETQYF. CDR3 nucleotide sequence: TGTGCCAGCAGCTTAGTTGGGGGGGGAACCCAAGAGACCCAGTACTTC.